This T cell receptor beta chain originates from a study of beta chain features in type 1 diabetes (dated by TCRdb to about 2018). Study-wide context: No differences in mean age, gender distribution, total cell number or subset yield were found between patients and healthy donors. A total of some 110 million sorted cells were examined across all samples, and a strong correlation was observed between cell number per subset and RNA yield. Whereas all 30 or so donors provided naive and central memory subsets, regulatory and stem cell-like memory subsets were isolated from just 8 patients and roughly eight healthy donors. The study compared the TCRB repertoires of sorted circulating CD4+ T cell subsets in recently diagnosed type 1 diabetes patients with those in matched healthy donors.

What the authors observed across the whole study: Type 1 diabetes patients showed a moderate but significant shortening of TCRB CDR3 length in all four CD4+ subsets. Shorter templates might have been favored by PCR, but patient and control samples were amplified and corrected together, so both groups would have been affected equally by any skew. Patients with type 1 diabetes made fewer insertions and deleted more nucleotides at VDJ recombination sites, implying thymic rearrangement abnormalities. Naive, central memory and regulatory TCRB repertoires appeared more similar among patients than among healthy donors. Because the HLA sub-analyses included only small numbers of individuals, any influence of HLA type on TCRB rearrangement was left unresolved. Because cDNA rather than genomic DNA was sequenced, highly expressing activated cells could have been over-represented, although no difference in activation and CD3 levels was found between groups.

This clone was observed a handful of times. Its antigen has not been determined. No much larger clone is present one base from it, and per-base qualities are unavailable. All of the isolated RNA was reverse transcribed with the High Capacity cDNA Reverse Transcription Kit, so expressed TCRB transcripts were sequenced. Deep immunoSEQ sequencing was applied to naive, central memory and regulatory T cell samples, giving an average of roughly 3.6 million total reads per sample. After sorted cells were lysed in RLT buffer, RNA was extracted with DNase-treated RNeasy Micro or Mini kits, with the choice depending on cell number. To prevent cross-contamination, each cell subset was processed individually, whereas patient and healthy donor samples were processed jointly. Using the immunoSEQ multiplex PCR, TCRB sequences were amplified from cDNA into 87-bp fragments spanning the CDR3 region. Amplicons were sequenced on the Illumina HiSeq platform. Per the authors' processing: PCR bias was corrected computationally using synthetic template baselines, and reads within Hamming distance 2 were collapsed, with unmergeable singletons discarded. By aligning reads against IMGT, V, D and J genes, CDR3 length, and insertions or deletions at six rearrangement sites were assigned. Within each subset, clonotype counts were normalized to the number of sorted cells before true diversity and Gini coefficients were calculated with the tcR R package. The overlap coefficient, calculated on TCRB nucleotide sequences, was used to measure repertoire sharing. Out-of-frame TCRB sequences from naive cells were analyzed as a proxy for the pre-selection repertoire. Imported from immuneACCESS, the table was reduced by TCRdb to in-frame sequences with V and J called. These copies leave out some clones; in studies compared against another copy, an unresolved V gene accounts for under half, and the cause of the remainder is not known. V and J calls plus clone size are reproduced from that table; the DNA served to infer D and trimming. The sample table holds around 250,000 clones, of which approximately 70% were seen once. The leading ten clones occupy 0.053% of the sample.

A single peripheral blood draw of around 120 mL on average was collected from each donor into heparinised tubes. Naive, central memory, regulatory and stem cell-like memory CD4+ T cells were sorted on a BD FACSAria II using a panel including CD45RO, CCR7, CD25, CD127, CD95 and CD27. Every sorted population had a purity above 95%. PBMCs were isolated immediately by Lymphoprep density gradient centrifugation and stained directly without culture. Samples were stained and sorted in pairs, with one healthy donor and one patient per experiment, so that batch effects were minimized. Material for sequencing was naive CD4+ T cells from blood. The sample's cell subset or site label, in plain terms: true naive CD4+ T cells. This sequence originates from a man aged 25 to 40 in good health.

This receptor carries the CDR3 CSAEVGVDTQYF. The DNA sequence follows: TGCAGCGCCGAGGTCGGTGTAGATACGCAGTATTTT. Rearrangement joined TRBV29-1 to TRBJ2-3; there is no confident call for the D gene. The CDR3, from cysteine to phenylalanine, totals 12 residues. Of all the DNA, just the CDR3 is kept, 36 bases in frame from base 1. The germline V gene encodes CDR1 SQVTM and CDR2 ANQGSEA. Relative to germline, V is 7 bases shorter and J is 5 bases shorter, with 13 bases between their ends.